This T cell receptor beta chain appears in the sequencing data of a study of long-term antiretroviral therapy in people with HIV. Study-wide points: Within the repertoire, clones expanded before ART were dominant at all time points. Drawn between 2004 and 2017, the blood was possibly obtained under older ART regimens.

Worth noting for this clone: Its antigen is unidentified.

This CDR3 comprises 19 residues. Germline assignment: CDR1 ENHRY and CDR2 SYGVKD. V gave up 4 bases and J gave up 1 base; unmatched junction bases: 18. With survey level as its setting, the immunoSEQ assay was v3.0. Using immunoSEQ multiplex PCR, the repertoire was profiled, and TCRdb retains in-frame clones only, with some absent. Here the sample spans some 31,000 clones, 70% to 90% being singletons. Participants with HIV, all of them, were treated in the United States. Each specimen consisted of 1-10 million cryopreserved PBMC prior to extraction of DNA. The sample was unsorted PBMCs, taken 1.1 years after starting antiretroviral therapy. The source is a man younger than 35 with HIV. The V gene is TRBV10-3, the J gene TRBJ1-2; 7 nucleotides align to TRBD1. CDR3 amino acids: CAISGSDDTTGVGNYGYTF. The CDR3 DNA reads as TGTGCCATCAGTGGCTCGGATGATACTACAGGGGTGGGTAACTATGGCTACACCTTC.